These 10 T cell receptor beta chains share one sample of origin, sequenced in a study of blood T cell repertoires in COVID-19. TCRdb keeps only in-frame clones here, not all; method: immunoSEQ multiplex PCR. Counted here are some 110,000 clones, approximately 74% occurring once; the ten biggest clones make up 6%. The material sequenced was peripheral blood. All receptors derive from a man at least 80 years old with COVID-19, enrolled during active disease.

The genes are TRBV7-9 and TRBJ1-2; 8 nucleotides match TRBD1. The V gene end was trimmed by 2 bases and the J gene end by 5 bases; junction bases not matched to a gene: 4. This CDR3 has 14 amino acids. Germline V CDR1 and CDR2: SEHNR, FQNEAQ (reference sequence). The CDR3 bases are TGTGCCAGCAGCTTAAGACAGGGGACTTATGGCTACACCTTC. Its translation: CASSLRQGTYGYTF.

The chain links TRBV2 to TRBJ1-1; 7 bases line up with TRBD1. Germline values: CDR1 SNHLY, CDR2 FYNNEI. Trimming at V came to 6 bases and at J to 4 bases, leaving 11 bases not matched to a gene. The CDR3 sequence is 15 residues long. The chain's CDR3 is CASSPRGAGSTEAFF. CDR3 DNA: TGTGCCAGCAGCCCCAGGGGGGCAGGGAGCACTGAAGCTTTCTTT.

The rearrangement uses TRBV7-2 and TRBJ2-1; TRBD2 might be the D (6 bases). The CDR3 is 15 residues long. With 1 base removed from V and 3 bases from J, the gap between germline ends came to 10 bases. CDR1 and CDR2 from the germline V gene are SGHTA and FQGNSA. CDR3 nucleotides: TGTGCCAGCAGCTTAGGTCCTAGCGTCTACAATGAGCAGTTCTTC. Its protein product is CASSLGPSVYNEQFF. The variable domain in full, with the rest retrieved from reference TRBV7-2 and TRBJ2-1, is GAGVSQSPSNKVTEKGKDVELRCDPISGHTALYWYRQSLGQGLEFLIYFQGNSAPDKSGLPSDRFSAERTGGSVSTLTIQRTQQEDSAVYLCASSLGPSVYNEQFFGPGTRLTVL.

The table lists this clone with a few counts. This chain joins TRBV2 and TRBJ2-7; D possibly corresponds to TRBD2 (7 bases). V was shortened by 7 bases and J by 6 bases, with 13 bases between the two germline ends. The CDR3 runs to 12 residues. Germline values: CDR1 SNHLY, CDR2 FYNNEI. Written as DNA, the CDR3 is TGTGCCAGCACCGAGGGGGGGATCGAGCAGTACTTC. It yields the protein CASTEGGIEQYF.

V usage is TRBV7-2 and J usage is TRBJ2-2; possibly TRBD1 for D (6 bases). V dropped 5 bases and J dropped 0 bases, with 13 bases sitting between them. The CDR3 runs to 16 residues. The germline V gene encodes CDR1 SGHTA and CDR2 FQGNSA. CDR3 residues: CASSVVGATNTGELFF. CDR3 sequence (DNA): TGTGCCAGCAGCGTGGTGGGGGCCACGAACACCGGGGAGCTGTTTTTT.

V is TRBV19 and J is TRBJ1-2; 11 bases line up with TRBD1. The J segment lost 3 bases and the V segment lost 5 bases, leaving 2 bases of the junction unmatched. The germline gives CDR1 LNHDA, CDR2 SQIVND (reference sequence). The CDR3 contains 14 residues. The CDR3 nucleotides read TGTGCCAGTAGTGTGGACAGGGGGCACTATGGCTACACCTTC. Protein: CASSVDRGHYGYTF.

The chain recombines TRBV28 with TRBJ2-1; 13 bases are a match to TRBD2. V dropped 2 bases and J dropped 8; count of bases not matched to a gene: 9. The CDR3 is 17 residues long. Per the germline V gene, CDR1 is MDHEN and CDR2 is SYDVKM. The CDR3 spells CASSLTEGTSGMDEQFF. The CDR3 nucleotides read TGTGCCAGCAGTTTAACTGAAGGGACTAGCGGGATGGATGAGCAGTTCTTC.

The chain joins TRBV18 to TRBJ2-7; D is unresolved. V was pared by 0 bases and J by 7 bases, with 7 bases between. This CDR3 spans 12 amino acids. CDR1 is KGHSH, CDR2 LQKENI, per germline. CDR3 in amino acids: CASSPPLREQYF. The CDR3, as DNA: TGTGCCAGCTCACCACCGTTGAGGGAGCAGTACTTC.

This clone is a singleton in its sample. The chain links TRBV11-2 to TRBJ1-3, with no clear D. V lost 1 base, J lost 0 bases, and 4 bases lay in between. The germline gives CDR1 SGHAT, CDR2 FQNNGV. The CDR3 totals 14 residues. The DNA for the CDR3 is TGTGCCAGCAGCTTAGGGCCCTCTGGAAACACCATATATTTT. Translating gives CASSLGPSGNTIYF. Full variable domain (outside the CDR3, taken from reference TRBV11-2 and TRBJ1-3): EAGVAQSPRYKIIEKRQSVAFWCNPISGHATLYWYQQILGQGPKLLIQFQNNGVVDDSQLPKDRFSAERLKGVDSTLKIQPAKLEDSAVYLCASSLGPSGNTIYFGEGSWLTVV.

V is TRBV5-6 and J is TRBJ2-3; D ambiguous. CDR3 length: 12 residues. The germline gives CDR1 SGHDT, CDR2 YYEEEE. V lost 4 bases to trimming and J lost 6 bases, with 9 bases between them. The CDR3 DNA follows: TGTGCCAGCAGCCCGAGTCGGGATACGCAGTATTTT. Encoded protein: CASSPSRDTQYF. Full variable domain (remainder filled in from reference TRBV5-6 and TRBJ2-3): DAGVTQSPTHLIKTRGQQVTLRCSPKSGHDTVSWYQQALGQGPQFIFQYYEEEERQRGNFPDRFSGHQFPNYSSELNVNALLLGDSALYLCASSPSRDTQYFGPGTRLTVL.